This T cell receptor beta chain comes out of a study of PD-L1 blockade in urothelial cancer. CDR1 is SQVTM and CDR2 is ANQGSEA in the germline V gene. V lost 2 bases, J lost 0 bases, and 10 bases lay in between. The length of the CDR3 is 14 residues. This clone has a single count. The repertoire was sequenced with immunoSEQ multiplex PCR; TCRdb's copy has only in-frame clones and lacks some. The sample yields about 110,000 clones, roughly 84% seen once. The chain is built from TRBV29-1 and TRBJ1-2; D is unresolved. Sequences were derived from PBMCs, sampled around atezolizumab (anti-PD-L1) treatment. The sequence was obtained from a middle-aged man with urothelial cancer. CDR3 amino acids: CSVELVRANYGYTF. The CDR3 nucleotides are TGCAGCGTTGAATTAGTGAGAGCTAACTATGGCTACACCTTC.